Listed below are T cell receptor beta chains from one sample, sequenced in a study of neurological immune-mediated disorders. TCRdb reprocessed the 5' RACE reads with MiXCR, giving one entry per CDR3 protein. The top ten clones hold 4.5% to 6.5% of a sample with 65,000 to 85,000 distinct CDR3 sequences, approximately 3.4% of them seen once. The sequenced sample consisted of PBMCs. These receptors all stem from a woman in her fifties or sixties with multiple sclerosis. The CDR3 runs from the conserved cysteine through the conserved F or W. A D gene is named only where the DNA matches it firmly. Expanded clones are given a class, and other clones once, few, many or no size at all.

TRBV20-1	TRBJ2-1	TRBD2	many	TGCAGTAAGGGACTAGCGGGTAACAATGAGCAGTTCTTC	CSKGLAGNNEQFF
TRBV12-3/TRBV12-4	TRBJ2-7	TRBD2	many	TGTGCCAGCAGTTTCCAGACTAGCGGAGGGCGCGAGCAGTACTTC	CASSFQTSGGREQYF
TRBV6-5	TRBJ2-3	-	many	TGTGCCAGCAGGGGGCTCGGGACAGATACGCAGTATTTT	CASRGLGTDTQYF
TRBV12-3/TRBV12-4	TRBJ2-1	-	many	TGTGCCAGCAATCCAACAGGGTCCAATGAGCAGTTCTTC	CASNPTGSNEQFF
TRBV20-1	TRBJ2-1	-	many	TGCAGTGCTAGAGATGAGGGCGCAGGGAACTGGGAGCAGTTCTTC	CSARDEGAGNWEQFF
TRBV29-1	TRBJ1-4	-	many	TGCAGCGCCGGCGGGGGGGATGAAAAACTGTTTTTT	CSAGGGDEKLFF
TRBV6-6	TRBJ2-5	TRBD1	many	TGTGCCAGCAGTTACTCCGGGACAGAGGGTGGGACCCAGTACTTC	CASSYSGTEGGTQYF
TRBV2	TRBJ1-1	-	few	TGTGCCAGCAGTGTGGGAGTAGGAACTGAAGCTTTCTTT	CASSVGVGTEAFF
TRBV20-1	TRBJ2-7	-	many	TGCAGTGCTAGAGATCAGAAGACTACTCTTCGAGGGTACTTC	CSARDQKTTLRGYF
TRBV20-1	TRBJ2-7	TRBD1	-	TGCAGTGCCAGGGACAGGACACCCTACGAACAGTACTTC	CSARDRTPYEQYF
TRBV20-1	TRBJ2-7	-	many	TGCAGTGCCCCGAGGGGAGTCTCCTACGAGCAGTACTTC	CSAPRGVSYEQYF
TRBV20-1	TRBJ2-2	-	many	TGCAGTGCTAGAGATGGGGCATTTCGGCGGAACGCTGGGGAGCTGTTTTTT	CSARDGAFRRNAGELFF
TRBV28	TRBJ2-2	-	many	TGTGCCAGCAGTTTCTTTCAGGGGCGGAACACCGGGGAGCTGTTTTTT	CASSFFQGRNTGELFF
TRBV10-3	TRBJ2-3	TRBD2	many	TGTGCCATCAGTGAGTACTCTAGCGGGGGCACAGATACGCAGTATTTT	CAISEYSSGGTDTQYF
TRBV5-1	TRBJ2-2	TRBD1	many	TGCGCCAGCAGCAGGTCCGGGACAGGGATGGCCGGGGAGCTGTTTTTT	CASSRSGTGMAGELFF
TRBV6-2/TRBV6-3	TRBJ2-7	TRBD2	many	TGTGCCAGCAGAGGGGGACTAGCGTTTATCGCCTACGAGCAGTACTTC	CASRGGLAFIAYEQYF
TRBV20-1	TRBJ2-1	TRBD2	many	TGCAGTGCTCAAAGCGGGGGGCAGGTTGGGAATGAGCAGTTCTTC	CSAQSGGQVGNEQFF
TRBV27	TRBJ2-1	TRBD2	many	TGTGCCAGCAGGAAGGGACTAGCGGGAGAGGCCAATGAGCAGTTCTTC	CASRKGLAGEANEQFF
TRBV20-1	TRBJ2-1	-	many	TGCAGTGCTAGAGGGTCCGGGACTGCTAACAATGAGCAGTTCTTC	CSARGSGTANNEQFF
TRBV20-1	TRBJ1-1	-	many	TGCAGTGCTAGAGATGGGAGCTATCTGAACACTGAAGCTTTCTTT	CSARDGSYLNTEAFF
TRBV5-1	TRBJ2-1	-	many	TGCGCCAGCAGCTTTGGACCCGTCAATGAGCAGTTCTTC	CASSFGPVNEQFF
TRBV5-1	TRBJ1-4	-	many	TGCGCCAGCAGCGCCGCAGTTACCACTAATGAAAAACTGTTTTTT	CASSAAVTTNEKLFF
TRBV7-2	TRBJ1-1	-	many	TGTGCCAGCAGCAGCAGGCCCCGGGACCGACTCACTGAAGCTTTCTTT	CASSSRPRDRLTEAFF
TRBV7-2	TRBJ1-1	TRBD1	many	TGTGCCAGCAATCTAGTACAGGGGGCGGGCACTGAAGCTTTCTTT	CASNLVQGAGTEAFF
TRBV20-1	TRBJ1-3	-	many	TGCAGTGCTGACACCCAGAGCTCTGGAAACACCATATATTTT	CSADTQSSGNTIYF
TRBV5-1	TRBJ1-4	-	many	TGCGCCAGCAGCTTGAGGGCAGTATCAACTAATGAAAAACTGTTTTTT	CASSLRAVSTNEKLFF
TRBV12-3/TRBV12-4	TRBJ2-7	TRBD2	many	TGTGCCAGCAGTTGGCGAGCTAGCGGGTCCTACGAGCAGTACTTC	CASSWRASGSYEQYF
TRBV12-3/TRBV12-4	TRBJ1-4	-	many	TGTGCCAGCAGTTTAAACGCCCGAGTCGGAGAAAAACTGTTTTTT	CASSLNARVGEKLFF
TRBV7-2	TRBJ2-2	-	many	TGTGCCAGCAGCTTAGGCAGGACCACCGGGGAGCTGTTTTTT	CASSLGRTTGELFF
TRBV7-3	TRBJ2-1	-	many	TGTGCCAGCAGCCCCGACGGGACACGGGGACGCAATGAGCAGTTCTTC	CASSPDGTRGRNEQFF
TRBV29-1	TRBJ1-1	-	many	TGCAGCGTTGATGGGGGGACGGGGGCTGGTGCTTTCTTT	CSVDGGTGAGAFF
TRBV5-1	TRBJ2-7	-	many	TGCGCCAGCAGCCCTTCCCCACCGTCCTACGAGCAGTACTTC	CASSPSPPSYEQYF
TRBV7-9	TRBJ1-1	-	many	TGTGCCAGCAGCCTGGACATTTACGCTGAAGCTTTCTTT	CASSLDIYAEAFF
TRBV28	TRBJ1-3	-	many	TGTGCCAGCAGTCTCGGGGCGGAGGGTGTAAACACCATATATTTT	CASSLGAEGVNTIYF
TRBV4-3	TRBJ1-2	-	many	TGCGCCAGCAGCCAAGAAATTGCGGGATCCTATGGCTACACCTTC	CASSQEIAGSYGYTF
TRBV20-1	TRBJ2-1	-	many	TGCAGTGCCCTTAACGGACGTAGTACGGTGTTCTTC	CSALNGRSTVFF
TRBV12-3/TRBV12-4	TRBJ1-2	-	many	TGTGCCAGCGGTTGGAAGGAGTCCTTCTATGGCTACACCTTC	CASGWKESFYGYTF
TRBV20-1	TRBJ1-3	-	many	TGCAGTGCTGGGCGGGCGGTAGGAATATCTGGAAACACCATATATTTT	CSAGRAVGISGNTIYF
TRBV5-6	TRBJ2-2	TRBD2	-	TGTGCCAGCAGCTTGGGCGGGAGGGGAGGGGAGCTGTTTTTT	CASSLGGRGGELFF
TRBV5-1	TRBJ2-1	TRBD2	many	TGCGCCAGCAGCCACGGGCTAGCGGACAATGAGCAGTTCTTC	CASSHGLADNEQFF
TRBV5-1	TRBJ2-3	TRBD2	many	TGCGCCAGCAGCCCGGGACTAGCGGGGACAGATACGCAGTATTTT	CASSPGLAGTDTQYF
TRBV4-3	TRBJ1-1	-	many	TGCGCCAGCAGCCCTGGATCAGGGTATTCGGCTGAAGCTTTCTTT	CASSPGSGYSAEAFF